This T cell receptor beta chain was retrieved from a study of identifying expanded T cells in peripheral blood. Notes on the study in general: Variance in clone template counts between roughly two-week samples significantly increased with total template count across all healthy donors.

The V end lost 3 bases, the J end lost 8 bases, and 10 bases lay between the germline ends. This CDR3 has 11 amino acids. In germline, CDR1 is GTSNPN, CDR2 SVGIG (reference sequence). To note about this clone: What it binds is unknown.

No infections or other immune events were documented during collection. The table came from immunoSEQ multiplex PCR; TCRdb's copy has only in-frame clones and leaves some out. Of 97,000 or so clones listed, around 88% were seen once; the top ten hold roughly 15%. This sequence joins TRBV30 and TRBJ1-1; possibly TRBD1 for D (6 bases). The sample consisted of blood. This TCR was sampled from a person aged 18-69 years in good health. The CDR3 protein is CAWSLDREAFF. The DNA of the CDR3 is TGTGCCTGGAGCCTGGACAGAGAAGCTTTCTTT.